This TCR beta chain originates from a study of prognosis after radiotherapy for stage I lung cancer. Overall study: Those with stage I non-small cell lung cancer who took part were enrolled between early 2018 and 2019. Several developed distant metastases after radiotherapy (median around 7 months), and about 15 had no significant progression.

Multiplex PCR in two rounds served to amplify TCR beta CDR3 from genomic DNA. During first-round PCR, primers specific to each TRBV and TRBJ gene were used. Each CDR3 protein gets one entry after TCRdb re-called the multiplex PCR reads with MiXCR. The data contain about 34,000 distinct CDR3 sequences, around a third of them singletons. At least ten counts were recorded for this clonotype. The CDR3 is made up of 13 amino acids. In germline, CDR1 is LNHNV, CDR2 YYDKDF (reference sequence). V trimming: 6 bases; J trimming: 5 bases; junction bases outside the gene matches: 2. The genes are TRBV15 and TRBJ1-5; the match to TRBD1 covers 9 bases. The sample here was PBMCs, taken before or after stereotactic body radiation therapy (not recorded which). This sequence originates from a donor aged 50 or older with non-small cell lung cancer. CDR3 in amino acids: CATRDRGDQPQHF. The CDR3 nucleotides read TGTGCCACCAGAGACAGGGGGGATCAGCCCCAGCATTTT.